This TCR beta chain comes out of a study of PD-L1 blockade in urothelial cancer. About the research overall: Males with urothelial cancer arising in the bladder constituted about 85% of the roughly 29 patients. Reported median T cell count for blood samples was 120,000 to 150,000. Blood analysis occurred 3 weeks (second dose) and 6 weeks after treatment start.

CDR1 and CDR2 (germline): MDHEN, SYDVKM. CDR3 length equals 13 residues. Trimming removed 7 bases at V and 3 bases at J, with 13 bases between. TCRdb's table, derived via immunoSEQ multiplex PCR, lists solely in-frame clones and lacks some. The sample yields about 45,000 clones, over 75% seen once. Time point described: pretreatment peripheral blood. This clonotype originated in a donor over 35 with urothelial cancer. The rearrangement joins TRBV28 to TRBJ2-7; a possible D gene is TRBD2 (7 bases). The sample was PBMCs, taken around atezolizumab (anti-PD-L1) treatment. The CDR3 is CASTRGLYYEQYF. The DNA of the CDR3 is TGTGCCAGCACGCGGGGGCTATACTACGAGCAGTACTTC.